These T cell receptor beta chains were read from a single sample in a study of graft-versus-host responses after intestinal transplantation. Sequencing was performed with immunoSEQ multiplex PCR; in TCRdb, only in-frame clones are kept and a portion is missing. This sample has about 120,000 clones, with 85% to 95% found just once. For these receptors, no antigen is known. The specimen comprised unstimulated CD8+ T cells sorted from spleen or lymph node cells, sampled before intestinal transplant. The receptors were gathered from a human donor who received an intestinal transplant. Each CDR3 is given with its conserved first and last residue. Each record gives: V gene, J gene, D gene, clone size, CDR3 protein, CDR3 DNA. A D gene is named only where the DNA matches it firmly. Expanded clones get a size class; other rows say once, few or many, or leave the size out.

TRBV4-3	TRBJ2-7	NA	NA	CASSQDIMPYEQYF	TGCGCCAGCAGTCAAGATATAATGCCCTACGAGCAGTACTTC
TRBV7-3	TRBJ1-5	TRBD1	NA	CVSSLTGTGNQPQHF	TGTGTCAGCAGCTTGACCGGGACAGGGAATCAGCCCCAGCATTTT
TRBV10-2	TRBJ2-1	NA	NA	CASRFSSHSSYNEQFF	TGCGCCAGCCGGTTTTCTAGCCACAGCTCCTACAATGAGCAGTTCTTC
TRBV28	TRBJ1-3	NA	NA	CASRDRPGGRGNTIYF	TGTGCCAGCAGAGACCGACCCGGGGGTAGGGGAAACACCATATATTTT
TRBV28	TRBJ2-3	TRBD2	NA	CASSGLAGGRTRGQYF	TGTGCCAGCAGTGGACTAGCGGGAGGTCGCACACGGGGGCAGTATTTT
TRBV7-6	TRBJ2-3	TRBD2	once	CASSLKPLGLAGGTDTQYF	TGTGCCAGCAGCTTAAAGCCCCTAGGACTAGCAGGAGGGACAGATACGCAGTATTTT
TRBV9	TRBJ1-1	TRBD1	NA	CASSTGTVREAFF	TGTGCCAGCAGCACTGGGACAGTCCGCGAAGCTTTCTTT
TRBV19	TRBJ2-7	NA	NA	CASSQGSGAYEQYF	TGTGCCAGTAGCCAGGGGAGTGGCGCCTACGAGCAGTACTTC
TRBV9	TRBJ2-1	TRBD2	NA	CASSPGLAGVNEQFF	TGTGCCAGCAGCCCCGGACTAGCGGGAGTCAATGAGCAGTTCTTC
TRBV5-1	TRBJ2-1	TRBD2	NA	CASSLGTSGSYDEQFF	TGCGCCAGCAGCTTGGGGACTAGCGGGAGTTACGATGAGCAGTTCTTC
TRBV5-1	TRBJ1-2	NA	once	CASSFAYVSGYTF	TGCGCCAGCAGCTTCGCGTATGTTAGTGGCTACACCTTC
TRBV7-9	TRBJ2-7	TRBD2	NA	CASRNQAGGSYEQYF	TGTGCCAGCAGGAACCAGGCGGGGGGATCCTACGAGCAGTACTTC
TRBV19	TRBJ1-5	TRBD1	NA	CASKAGGLDQPQHF	TGTGCCAGTAAGGCAGGGGGCTTGGATCAGCCCCAGCATTTT
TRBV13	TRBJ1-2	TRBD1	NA	CASSLPLTGDGYTF	TGTGCCAGCAGCCTCCCCCTGACAGGGGATGGCTACACCTTC
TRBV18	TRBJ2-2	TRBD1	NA	CASAAGTGGRTGELFF	TGTGCCAGCGCTGCCGGGACAGGGGGTCGCACCGGGGAGCTGTTTTTT
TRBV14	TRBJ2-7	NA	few	CASSLTGPHEQYF	TGTGCCAGCAGCCTAACAGGGCCCCACGAGCAGTACTTC
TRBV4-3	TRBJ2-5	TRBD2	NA	CASSQAVASGRDETQYF	TGCGCCAGCAGCCAAGCGGTGGCTAGCGGGAGGGACGAGACCCAGTACTTC
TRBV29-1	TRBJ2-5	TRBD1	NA	CSALQGAGETQYF	TGCAGCGCCCTACAGGGGGCAGGAGAGACCCAGTACTTC
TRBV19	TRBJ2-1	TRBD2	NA	CASSKPSGRLEQFF	TGTGCCAGTAGTAAGCCTAGCGGGAGGCTTGAGCAGTTCTTC
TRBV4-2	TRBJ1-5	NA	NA	CASSRLVESPASQPQHF	TGTGCCAGCAGCCGGCTTGTGGAGTCTCCCGCAAGTCAGCCCCAGCATTTT
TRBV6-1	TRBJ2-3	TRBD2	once	CASRVTSGNTDTQYF	TGTGCCAGCCGGGTCACTAGCGGGAACACAGATACGCAGTATTTT
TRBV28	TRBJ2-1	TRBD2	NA	CASSLAIGGRAYSEQFF	TGTGCCAGCAGCCTAGCAATCGGCGGGAGGGCTTATAGTGAGCAGTTCTTC
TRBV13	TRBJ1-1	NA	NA	CASINSGGRNTEAFF	TGTGCCAGCATAAATTCCGGGGGACGGAACACTGAAGCTTTCTTT
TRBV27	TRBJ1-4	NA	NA	CASRQSPGLNEKLFF	TGTGCCAGCAGACAGAGTCCAGGGCTTAATGAAAAACTGTTTTTT
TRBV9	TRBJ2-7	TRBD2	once	CASSVASGTSYEQYF	TGTGCCAGCAGCGTAGCGAGCGGGACCTCCTACGAGCAGTACTTC
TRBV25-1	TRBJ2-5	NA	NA	CASRKETQYF	TGTGCCAGCCGGAAAGAGACCCAGTACTTC
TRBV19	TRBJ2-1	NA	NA	CASSIDLSGGLEQFF	TGTGCCAGTAGTATAGATCTCAGTGGCGGCCTGGAGCAGTTCTTC
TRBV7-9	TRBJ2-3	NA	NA	CASSPRTSPDTQYF	TGTGCCAGCAGCCCGCGGACAAGCCCAGATACGCAGTATTTT
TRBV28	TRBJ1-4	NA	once	CASSLVTNEKLFF	TGTGCCAGCAGTTTGGTAACTAATGAAAAACTGTTTTTT
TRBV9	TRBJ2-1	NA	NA	CASSVSSAGGNNEQFF	TGTGCCAGCAGCGTATCGTCCGCAGGAGGAAACAATGAGCAGTTCTTC
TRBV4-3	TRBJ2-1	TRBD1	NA	CASSLLGRGLNEQFF	TGCGCCAGCAGCCTTTTGGGCAGGGGGCTGAATGAGCAGTTCTTC
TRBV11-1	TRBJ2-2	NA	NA	CASRGDRQVETGELFF	TGTGCCAGTAGGGGAGATCGACAGGTAGAGACCGGGGAGCTGTTTTTT
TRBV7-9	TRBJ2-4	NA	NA	CASSSRDTSDLAKNIQYF	TGTGCCAGCAGCTCACGGGACACCTCAGATCTAGCCAAAAACATTCAGTACTTC
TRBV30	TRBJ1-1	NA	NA	CAWSVGRGVNTEAFF	TGTGCCTGGAGTGTAGGTAGGGGGGTGAACACTGAAGCTTTCTTT
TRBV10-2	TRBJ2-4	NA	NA	CASSGQRGNKNIQYF	TGCGCCAGCAGCGGGCAGAGGGGCAACAAAAACATTCAGTACTTC
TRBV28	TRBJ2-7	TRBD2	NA	CASSLTSGSEQYF	TGTGCCAGCAGTCTGACTAGCGGGTCCGAGCAGTACTTC
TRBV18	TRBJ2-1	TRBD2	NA	CASSPPGLAYNEQFF	TGTGCCAGCTCACCACCGGGACTAGCGTACAATGAGCAGTTCTTC
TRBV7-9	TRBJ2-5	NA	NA	CASSLRSNAETQYF	TGTGCCAGCAGCCTCCGGAGCAACGCGGAGACCCAGTACTTC
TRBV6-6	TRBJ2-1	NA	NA	CASTFEPGPENEQFF	TGTGCCAGCACCTTTGAGCCCGGACCCGAAAATGAGCAGTTCTTC
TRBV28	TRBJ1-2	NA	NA	CASSYTAYGYTF	TGTGCCAGCAGTTATACAGCTTATGGCTACACCTTC
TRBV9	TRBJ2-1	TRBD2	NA	CASSVGSGRAKEQFF	TGTGCCAGCAGCGTAGGAAGCGGGAGGGCGAAAGAGCAGTTCTTC
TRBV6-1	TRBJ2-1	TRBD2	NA	CASSEARSETSGSLDWEQFF	TGTGCCAGCAGTGAAGCCCGGTCGGAGACTAGCGGGTCCCTAGACTGGGAGCAGTTCTTC
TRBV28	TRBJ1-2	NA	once	CASSFAGAYGYTF	TGTGCCAGCAGTTTTGCGGGGGCGTATGGCTACACCTTC
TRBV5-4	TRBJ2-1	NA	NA	CASSLYAGDNEQFF	TGTGCCAGCAGCTTGTATGCAGGGGACAATGAGCAGTTCTTC
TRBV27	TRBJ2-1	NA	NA	CASSLSIGNEQFF	TGTGCCAGCAGTTTATCGATTGGGAATGAGCAGTTCTTC